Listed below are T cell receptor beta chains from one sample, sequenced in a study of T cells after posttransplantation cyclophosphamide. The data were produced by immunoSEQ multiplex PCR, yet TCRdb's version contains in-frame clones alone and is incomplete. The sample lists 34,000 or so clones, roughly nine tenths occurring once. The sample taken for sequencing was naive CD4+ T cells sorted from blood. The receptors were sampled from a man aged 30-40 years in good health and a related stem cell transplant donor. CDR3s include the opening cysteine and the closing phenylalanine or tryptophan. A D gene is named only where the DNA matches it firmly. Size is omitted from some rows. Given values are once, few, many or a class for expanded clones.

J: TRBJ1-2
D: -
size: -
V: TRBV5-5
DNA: TGTGCCAGCAGCCCTCGAGAGAGGCCCAACTATGGCTACACCTTC
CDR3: CASSPRERPNYGYTF

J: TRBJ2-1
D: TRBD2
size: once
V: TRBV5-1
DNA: TGCGCCAGCACCCCGGGACTAGTTTCCTACAATGAGCAGTTCTTC
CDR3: CASTPGLVSYNEQFF

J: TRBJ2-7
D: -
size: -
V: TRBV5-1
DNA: TGCGCCAGCAGCTTGAGCAGGGCCTACGAGCAGTACTTC
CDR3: CASSLSRAYEQYF

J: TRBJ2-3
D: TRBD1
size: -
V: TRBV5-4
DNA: TGTGCCAGCAGGGCCGGGACAGGGCCCCTAGATACGCAGTATTTT
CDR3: CASRAGTGPLDTQYF

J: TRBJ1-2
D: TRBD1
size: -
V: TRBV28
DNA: TGTGCCAGCAGTACGAGGGGGCGCGACTATGGCTACACCTTC
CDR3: CASSTRGRDYGYTF

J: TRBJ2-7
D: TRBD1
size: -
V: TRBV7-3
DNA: TGTGCCAGCAGCTCTGGACAGGCCTATGTGGACGAGCAGTACTTC
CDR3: CASSSGQAYVDEQYF

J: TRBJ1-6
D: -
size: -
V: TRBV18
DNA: TGTGCCAGCTCACCAGGACAGCTTGATAATTCACCCCTCCACTTT
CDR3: CASSPGQLDNSPLHF

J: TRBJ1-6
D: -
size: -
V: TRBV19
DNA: TGTGCCAGTAGTACCAGGGGTGCCTATAATTCACCCCTCCACTTT
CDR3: CASSTRGAYNSPLHF

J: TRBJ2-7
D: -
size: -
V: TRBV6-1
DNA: TGTGCCAGCAGTGAATTCGGGACTGATTACTACGAGCAGTACTTC
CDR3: CASSEFGTDYYEQYF

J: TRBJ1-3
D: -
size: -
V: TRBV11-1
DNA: TGTGCCAGCAGCTTCATGAGGGGGACTGGAAACACCATATATTTT
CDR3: CASSFMRGTGNTIYF

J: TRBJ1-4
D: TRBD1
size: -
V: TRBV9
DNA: TGTGCCAGCAGCGCGGGACAGAGAAATAATGAAAAACTGTTTTTT
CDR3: CASSAGQRNNEKLFF

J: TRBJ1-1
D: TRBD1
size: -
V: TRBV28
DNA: TGTGCCACCCCCCTCAACGGACAGGGGAACACTGAAGCTTTCTTT
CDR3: CATPLNGQGNTEAFF

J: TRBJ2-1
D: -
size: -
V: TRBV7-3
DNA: TGTGCCAGCAGCCCAAAGGTGCAGGGATACAATGAGCAGTTCTTC
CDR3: CASSPKVQGYNEQFF

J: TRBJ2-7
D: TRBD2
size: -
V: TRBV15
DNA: TGTGCCACCAGGACTAGCGGGGGAGCCGGCTCCTACGAGCAGTACTTC
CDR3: CATRTSGGAGSYEQYF

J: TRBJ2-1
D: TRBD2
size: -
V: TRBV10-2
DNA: TGCGCCAGCAGTGCAGCGGGGGGGCCAGGAGAGCAGTTCTTC
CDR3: CASSAAGGPGEQFF

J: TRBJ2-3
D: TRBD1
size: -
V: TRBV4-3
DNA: TGCGCCAGCAGCCCGACAGGGCCCGATACGCAGTATTTT
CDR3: CASSPTGPDTQYF

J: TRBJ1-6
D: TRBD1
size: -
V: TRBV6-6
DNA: TGTGCCAGCAGTACGACAGGGAGCAATTCACCCCTCCACTTT
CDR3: CASSTTGSNSPLHF

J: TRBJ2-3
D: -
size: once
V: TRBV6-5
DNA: TGTGCCGCCGCCCGGGTGCCAGATACGCAGTATTTT
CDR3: CAAARVPDTQYF

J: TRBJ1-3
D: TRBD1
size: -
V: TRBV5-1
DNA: TGCGCCAGCAGCCTCGGACAGGGGGGATACTCTGGAAACACCATATATTTT
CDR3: CASSLGQGGYSGNTIYF

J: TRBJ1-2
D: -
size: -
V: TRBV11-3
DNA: TGTGCCAGCAGCTTAGATCGTGGGCTTGGCTACACCTTC
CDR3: CASSLDRGLGYTF

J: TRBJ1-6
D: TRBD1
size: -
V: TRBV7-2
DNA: TGTGCCAGCAGCTGGTCCGGGACAGGGCCCTCACCCCTCCACTTT
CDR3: CASSWSGTGPSPLHF

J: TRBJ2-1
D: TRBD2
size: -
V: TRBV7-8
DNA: TGTGCCAGCACCGGGAGGGGGGGCCGATATGAGCAGTTCTTC
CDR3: CASTGRGGRYEQFF

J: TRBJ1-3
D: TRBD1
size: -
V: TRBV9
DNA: TGTGCCAGCAGCGACCCTCAGGGGGCATCACAGGATTTT
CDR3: CASSDPQGASQDF

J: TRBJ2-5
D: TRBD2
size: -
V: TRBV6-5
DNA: TGTGCCAGCAGCAAAGCGGGGGGGCCGTTTGAGACCCAGTACTTC
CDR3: CASSKAGGPFETQYF

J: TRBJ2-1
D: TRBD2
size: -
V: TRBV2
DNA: TGTGCCAGCAGTGAAACGGCTAGCGGGGTAAGCTCCTACAATGAGCAGTTCTTC
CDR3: CASSETASGVSSYNEQFF

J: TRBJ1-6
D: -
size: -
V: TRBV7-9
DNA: TGTGCCAGCAGTTCTAGGGGAAGCCCTGATAATTCACCCCTCCACTTT
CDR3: CASSSRGSPDNSPLHF

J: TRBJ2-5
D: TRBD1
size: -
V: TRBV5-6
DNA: TGTGCCAGCAGCTTACCGGGACAGGGTATCCAAGAGACCCAGTACTTC
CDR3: CASSLPGQGIQETQYF

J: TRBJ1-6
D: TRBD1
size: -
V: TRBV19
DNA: TGTGCCAGTAGAAAGGGACAGGGCTCCTATAATTCACCCCTCCACTTT
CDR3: CASRKGQGSYNSPLHF

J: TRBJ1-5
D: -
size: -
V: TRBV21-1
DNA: TGTGCCAGCATGACAGGTCTTAGCAATCAGCCCCAGCATTTT
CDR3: CASMTGLSNQPQHF

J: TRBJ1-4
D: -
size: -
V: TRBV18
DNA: TGTGCCAGCTCACCAGGGGGCTTGAGGGAAAAACTGTTTTTT
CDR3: CASSPGGLREKLFF

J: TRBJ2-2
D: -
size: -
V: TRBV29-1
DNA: TGCAGCGTTGACGAGATCGGGGAGCTGTTTTTT
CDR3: CSVDEIGELFF

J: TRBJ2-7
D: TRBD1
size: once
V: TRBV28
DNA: TGTGCCAGCAGTCCCCCGGGACAGCACTCCTACGAGCAGTACTTC
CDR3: CASSPPGQHSYEQYF

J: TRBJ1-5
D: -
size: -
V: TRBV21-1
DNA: TGTGCCAGCAGCAAAAGGGCAGGGGGTGATCAGCCCCAGCATTTT
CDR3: CASSKRAGGDQPQHF

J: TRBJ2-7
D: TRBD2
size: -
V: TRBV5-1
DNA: TGCGCCAGCAGCTTGACACCGGTGGGGCGGGGGGCTCCTCCCGAGCAGTACTTC
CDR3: CASSLTPVGRGAPPEQYF

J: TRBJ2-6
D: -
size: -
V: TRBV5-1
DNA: TGCGCCAGCAGCTTGTCCGGAGCCTCTGGGGCCAACGTCCTGACTTTC
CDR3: CASSLSGASGANVLTF

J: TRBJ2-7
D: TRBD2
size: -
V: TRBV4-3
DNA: TGCGCCAGCAGCCCGGCGGGGGGGCCTGGCGAGCAGTACTTC
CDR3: CASSPAGGPGEQYF

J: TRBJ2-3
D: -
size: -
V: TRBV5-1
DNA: TGCGCCAGCAGCTTGGGATCTCTAGCCGGGGGAGATACGCAGTATTTT
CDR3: CASSLGSLAGGDTQYF

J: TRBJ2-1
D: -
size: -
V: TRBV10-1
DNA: TGCGCCAGCAGTCCCAGCAGCGGACTCTACAATGAGCAGTTCTTC
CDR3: CASSPSSGLYNEQFF

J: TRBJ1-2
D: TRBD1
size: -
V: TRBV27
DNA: TGTGCCAGCAGTTCAAGGGCAGGGGGTGGCGGCTATGGCTACACCTTC
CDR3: CASSSRAGGGGYGYTF

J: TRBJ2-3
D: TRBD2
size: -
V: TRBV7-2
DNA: TGTGCCCGTACTAGCGGGGGGGCCGGAGATACGCAGTATTTT
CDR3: CARTSGGAGDTQYF

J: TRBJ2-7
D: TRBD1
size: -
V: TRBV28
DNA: TGTGCCAGCATGGGTCAGGGGGCCGGGGACGAGCAGTACTTC
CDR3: CASMGQGAGDEQYF

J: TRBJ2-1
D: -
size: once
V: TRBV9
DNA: TGTGCCAGCAGCGCGGAGTCCCCCTTTGCCAATGAGCAGTTCTTC
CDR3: CASSAESPFANEQFF

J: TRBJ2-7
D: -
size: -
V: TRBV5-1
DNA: TGCGCCAGCAGCTTCCGGATAGGGAGCGAGCAGTACTTC
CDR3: CASSFRIGSEQYF

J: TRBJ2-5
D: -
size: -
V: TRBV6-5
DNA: TGTGCCAGCAGATCGACAACGGAGACCCAGTACTTC
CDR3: CASRSTTETQYF

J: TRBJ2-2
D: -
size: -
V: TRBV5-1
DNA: TGCGCCAGCAGCATCCTAGAAAGTCGGGTCGGGGAGCTGTTTTTT
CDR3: CASSILESRVGELFF

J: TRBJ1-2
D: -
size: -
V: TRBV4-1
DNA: TGCGCCAGCAGCCAGGTCGACAGGATCTATGGCTACACCTTC
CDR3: CASSQVDRIYGYTF